This T cell receptor (beta chain) was documented in a study of cytomegalovirus exposure and HLA in healthy donors. V trimming: 0 bases; J trimming: 7 bases; junction bases outside the gene matches: 6. Germline CDR1 SGHRS, CDR2 YFSETQ. This CDR3 has 14 amino acids. A multiplex PCR was run with 60 Vbeta primers and 13 Jbeta primers. This table comes from immunoSEQ multiplex PCR, and its TCRdb copy is limited to in-frame clones, with some not included. Its table lists around 130,000 clones. Sequencing was carried out using PBMCs. This rearrangement joins TRBV5-1 to TRBJ1-1; 7 nucleotides agree with TRBD1. This clonotype originated in a woman aged 55-70 years in good health and CMV-seronegative. CDR3 sequence: CASSLEGGMYEAFF. CDR3 nucleotide sequence: TGCGCCAGCAGCTTGGAAGGGGGCATGTATGAAGCTTTCTTT.